This T cell receptor beta chain appears in the sequencing data of a study of T cells in localized non-small cell lung cancer. This clone was found a few times. What it recognizes is unknown. TCRdb's table, derived via immunoSEQ multiplex PCR, lists solely in-frame clones and lacks some. The profile shows tens of thousands of clones, roughly 90% of them singletons. Study-wide points: Blood T cell density predicted longer survival; adjacent-lung clonality, shorter. Adjacent lung tissue had a median 57 of the top 100 clones found in the tumor. Tumor trailed uninvolved adjacent lung in T cell clonality, which peaked there.

CDR1 is SGHRS and CDR2 is YFSETQ in the germline V gene. The CDR3 consists of 17 residues. Deletions cut 4 bases from V and 1 base from J, with 18 bases between. The source is a woman aged 35 to 69 with stage I lung adenocarcinoma. Sequences were derived from peripheral blood, sampled before any cancer treatment. J is TRBJ2-1 and V is TRBV5-1; D unresolved. CDR3 DNA sequence: TGCGCCAGCAGCCTACGCTTACCCCTGGAGTCCTACAATGAGCAGTTCTTC. This sequence encodes CASSLRLPLESYNEQFF. The full variable domain, completed using reference TRBV5-1 and TRBJ2-1, is KAGVTQTPRYLIKTRGQQVTLSCSPISGHRSVSWYQQTPGQGLQFLFEYFSETQRNKGNFPGRFSGRQFSNSRSEMNVSTLELGDSALYLCASSLRLPLESYNEQFFGPGTRLTVL.